Following are 6 T cell receptor beta chains from one sample sequenced in a study of T-cell reconstitution after alpha-beta-depleted transplantation in children. Construction of the TCRbeta library involved unique molecular identifiers. One entry per CDR3 protein results from TCRdb running MiXCR on the PCR reads. The sample carries about a million distinct CDR3 sequences, roughly 29% recorded once. This sample comprised PBMCs, mostly from graft donor cells, obtained 360 days after TCRalphabeta/CD19-depleted stem cell transplant. The receptors come from a boy under two years old who had a stem cell transplant for SCID, so the T cells may come from the graft donor.

V is TRBV29-1 and J is TRBJ2-3, with D perhaps TRBD2 (5 bases). The CDR3 contains 20 residues. In germline, CDR1 is SQVTM, CDR2 ANQGSEA. V was trimmed by 3 bases and J by 0 bases, leaving 28 bases between them. The CDR3 sequence is CSVDPGLYRPGGGSTDTQYF. The CDR3 DNA is TGCAGCGTTGATCCTGGTTTGTACCGGCCAGGAGGAGGTAGCACAGATACGCAGTATTTT.

This clonotype was seen many times. The genes are TRBV7-2 and TRBJ2-5; 7 positions agree with TRBD1. Per germline, CDR1 SGHTA and CDR2 FQGNSA. V was clipped by 1 base and J by 3 bases; unmatched bases: 11. The CDR3 has 17 residues. CDR3 amino acids: CASSLVPHNRGKETQYF. CDR3 sequence (DNA): TGTGCCAGCAGCTTAGTCCCACACAACAGGGGAAAAGAGACCCAGTACTTC.

The chain recombines TRBV5-1 with TRBJ1-2; D is uncertain. V dropped 0 bases and J dropped 0 bases, with 6 bases sitting between them. The CDR3 has 14 amino acids. Germline V CDR1 and CDR2: SGHRS, YFSETQ. The chain's CDR3 is CASSLGVSNYGYTF. In DNA, the CDR3 is TGCGCCAGCAGCTTGGGTGTATCTAACTATGGCTACACCTTC. Based on the CDR3 plus reference TRBV5-1 and TRBJ1-2, the full variable domain is KAGVTQTPRYLIKTRGQQVTLSCSPISGHRSVSWYQQTPGQGLQFLFEYFSETQRNKGNFPGRFSGRQFSNSRSEMNVSTLELGDSALYLCASSLGVSNYGYTFGSGTRLTVV.

In this sample, this clonotype turned up a few times. The chain links TRBV29-1 to TRBJ2-5, with D possibly being TRBD1 (5 bases). CDR1 SQVTM and CDR2 ANQGSEA come from the germline V gene. CDR3 length: 13 amino acids. V lost 4 bases to trimming and J lost 2 bases, with 11 bases between them. CDR3 loop: CSVAQGTQETQYF. CDR3 DNA sequence: TGCAGCGTTGCGCAGGGAACTCAAGAGACCCAGTACTTC.

The chain joins TRBV11-2 to TRBJ2-1; a possible D gene is TRBD2 (6 bases). Germline V gives CDR1 SGHAT, CDR2 FQNNGV. CDR3 length: 15 residues. V lost 1 base and J lost 4, with 11 bases in between. CDR3 region: CASSLAPGAYNEQFF. The CDR3 nucleotides are TGTGCCAGCAGCTTAGCCCCGGGAGCTTACAATGAGCAGTTCTTC.

This clonotype was recorded a few times. As DNA, the CDR3 is TGTGCCAGCAGTCCATCCGGCGGGACCCGCTCCTACGAGCAGTACTTC. Amino acid sequence: CASSPSGGTRSYEQYF. The chain is built from TRBV28 and TRBJ2-7, with a weak D call TRBD2 (6 bases). Trimming left V 5 bases short and J 0 bases short, with 17 bases between. The CDR3 runs to 16 residues. Germline V gene lookup returns CDR1 MDHEN and CDR2 SYDVKM.